The 22 T cell receptor beta chains presented below share a single source sample, sequenced in a study of circulating and synovial CD4+ cells in juvenile arthritis. This table comes from immunoSEQ multiplex PCR, and its TCRdb copy is limited to in-frame clones, with some not included. The sample shows thousands of clones, roughly 90% of them seen only once. The sample was HLA-DR+ CD4+ T cells from blood. Subset described: circulating pathogenic-like lymphocytes, sorted as HLA-DR+CD14-CD3+CD4+CD25low/- blood T cells. These receptors originate from a human donor with juvenile idiopathic arthritis.

J is TRBJ2-3 and V is TRBV5-5; 7 nucleotides match TRBD2. V shed 4 bases, J shed 0 bases, and the junction held 5 bases outside the gene matches. CDR3 length equals 15 residues. Germline CDR1 SGHKS, CDR2 YYEKEE (reference sequence). CDR3 bases: TGTGCCAGCAGCCTGACTAGCCTTAGCACAGATACGCAGTATTTT. The encoded protein is CASSLTSLSTDTQYF.

V gene TRBV5-1 combines with J gene TRBJ2-5; D gene unclear. Trimming shortened V by 4 bases and J by 4 bases, and 11 bases separated the two germline ends. CDR1 and CDR2 from the germline V gene are SGHRS and YFSETQ. This CDR3 is 13 amino acids long. The CDR3 DNA reads TGCGCCAGCAGCCCAGGTGCGACAGAGACCCAGTACTTC. Translated, it gives CASSPGATETQYF. Looking up the rest from reference TRBV5-1 and TRBJ2-5 gives the full variable domain: KAGVTQTPRYLIKTRGQQVTLSCSPISGHRSVSWYQQTPGQGLQFLFEYFSETQRNKGNFPGRFSGRQFSNSRSEMNVSTLELGDSALYLCASSPGATETQYFGPGTRLLVL.

The chain combines TRBV6-6 with TRBJ1-6; TRBD1 matches at 11 bases. This CDR3 contains 15 residues. J was trimmed by 9 bases and V by 5 bases; bases with no gene match: 6. The V gene's germline CDR1 is MNHNY and CDR2 SVGAGI (reference sequence). CDR3 in DNA: TGTGCCAGCAGTAAAGGAGGACAGGGGGCTTCACCCCTCCACTTT. Its translation: CASSKGGQGASPLHF.

This chain joins TRBV11-3 and TRBJ1-1, with 8 bases lining up with TRBD1. V dropped 3 bases and J dropped 1; count of bases not matched to a gene: 1. CDR3 length equals 14 residues. Per the germline V gene, CDR1 is SGHNT and CDR2 is YENEEA. The CDR3 here is CASSFGQGNTEAFF. CDR3 sequence (DNA): TGTGCCAGCAGCTTCGGACAGGGGAACACTGAAGCTTTCTTT.

The table lists this clone with a few counts. This rearrangement joins TRBV19 to TRBJ2-6; 7 positions agree with TRBD1. Germline CDR1 reads LNHDA; CDR2 reads SQIVND (reference sequence). The length of the CDR3 is 14 residues. The ends lost 11 bases at V and 8 bases at J; junction bases unmatched: 12. The CDR3 here is CAVGSRGMSNVLTF. DNA of the CDR3: TGTGCCGTGGGGTCCAGGGGGATGTCCAACGTCCTGACTTTC.

The chain combines TRBV5-4 with TRBJ2-1, with TRBD2 identical over 8 bases. CDR1 is SGHNT, CDR2 YYREEE, per germline (reference sequence). Trimming at V came to 3 bases and at J to 2 bases, leaving 4 bases not matched to a gene. The CDR3 sequence is 15 residues long. The CDR3 loop is CASSSGLATYNEQFF. As DNA, the CDR3 is TGTGCCAGCAGCTCCGGACTAGCTACCTACAATGAGCAGTTCTTC. The complete variable domain, with remaining parts taken from reference TRBV5-4 and TRBJ2-1, reads ETGVTQSPTHLIKTRGQQVTLRCSSQSGHNTVSWYQQALGQGPQFIFQYYREEENGRGNFPPRFSGLQFPNYSSELNVNALELDDSALYLCASSSGLATYNEQFFGPGTRLTVL.

The V call is TRBV10-3, the J call TRBJ2-3; 11 positions match TRBD2. This CDR3 comprises 14 residues. Germline V CDR1 and CDR2: ENHRY, SYGVKD. V gave up 10 bases and J gave up 3 bases; unmatched junction bases: 6. This chain's CDR3 is CATAGTSGTDTQYF. CDR3 bases: TGTGCCACCGCTGGGACTAGCGGTACAGATACGCAGTATTTT.

The rearrangement joins TRBV6-1 to TRBJ1-2; D is uncertain. The CDR3 spans 13 residues. Trimming cost V 8 bases and J 5 bases, with 15 bases left between them. Germline assignment: CDR1 MNHNS and CDR2 SASEGT. CDR3 residues: CASGPPEGYGYTF. CDR3 bases: TGTGCCAGCGGCCCCCCCGAGGGTTATGGCTACACCTTC.

The chain recombines TRBV6-1 with TRBJ2-7; unclear D gene. The CDR3 covers 16 residues. Trimming took off 4 bases at V and 3 bases at J, with 19 bases between the two ends. Looked up from germline, CDR1 is MNHNS and CDR2 is SASEGT. The CDR3 bases are TGTGCCAGCAGTGTTTCCGTTTTTCCTTTCGGCTACGAGCAGTACTTC. Translation gives CASSVSVFPFGYEQYF.

J is TRBJ1-6 and V is TRBV7-2, with 9 bases that match TRBD1. Unmatched junction bases numbered 11, after V lost 5 bases and J lost 6 bases. From germline, CDR1 is SGHTA and CDR2 FQGNSA. The CDR3 is 17 amino acids. In DNA form, the CDR3 reads TGTGCCAGCAGCCATTCAACAGGGGGCGCCTCTAATTCACCCCTCCACTTT. Protein product: CASSHSTGGASNSPLHF.

This rearrangement joins TRBV6-1 to TRBJ2-1; D is possibly TRBD2 (5 bases). V was cut by 2 bases and J by 2 bases, with 10 bases left in between. The CDR3 loop spans 15 amino acids. Germline CDR1 reads MNHNS; CDR2 reads SASEGT. CDR3 sequence reads: CASSEWVGAYNEQFF. CDR3 DNA: TGTGCCAGCAGTGAATGGGTGGGAGCCTACAATGAGCAGTTCTTC.

The V and J genes are TRBV29-1 and TRBJ1-2; D is unclear. V was trimmed by 4 bases and J by 8 bases, leaving 14 bases between them. The germline V gene has CDR1 SQVTM and CDR2 ANQGSEA. The CDR3 loop spans 12 amino acids. CDR3 sequence: CSVVLAAEGYTF. The CDR3 region has the DNA TGCAGCGTTGTTTTGGCGGCCGAAGGCTACACCTTC.

J is TRBJ2-4 and V is TRBV7-3; the D gene is possibly TRBD1 (5 bases). The germline V gene encodes CDR1 SGHTA and CDR2 FQGTGA. V was pared by 5 bases and J by 6 bases, with 8 bases between. The CDR3 loop spans 12 amino acids. The CDR3 here is CASSADRNIQYF. The CDR3 nucleotides read TGTGCCAGCAGCGCTGACAGAAACATTCAGTACTTC.

The chain couples TRBV5-1 to TRBJ1-2; D is uncertain. The CDR3 spans 14 residues. Germline V CDR1 and CDR2: SGHRS, YFSETQ. Trimming left V 4 bases short and J 0 bases short, with 10 bases between. CDR3 protein: CASSTFGPNYGYTF. The DNA for the CDR3 is TGCGCCAGCAGCACCTTTGGCCCTAACTATGGCTACACCTTC. Based on the CDR3 plus reference TRBV5-1 and TRBJ1-2, the full variable domain is KAGVTQTPRYLIKTRGQQVTLSCSPISGHRSVSWYQQTPGQGLQFLFEYFSETQRNKGNFPGRFSGRQFSNSRSEMNVSTLELGDSALYLCASSTFGPNYGYTFGSGTRLTVV.

By share, this clone counts as large (0.1 to 1%). This chain links TRBV18 with TRBJ2-1, with TRBD1 matching over 9 bases. CDR1 is KGHSH and CDR2 is LQKENI in the germline V gene. CDR3 length: 14 residues. V lost 1 base, J lost 8 bases, and 3 bases stayed unmatched. CDR3 loop: CASSPRTGVDEQFF. The CDR3 DNA reads as TGTGCCAGCTCACCACGGACAGGGGTGGATGAGCAGTTCTTC.

This chain connects TRBV2 to TRBJ2-5; a weak D match, TRBD2 (5 bases). Looked up from germline, CDR1 is SNHLY and CDR2 is FYNNEI. The CDR3 has 14 amino acids. The V end was cut by 10 bases, the J end by 4 bases, with 19 bases between. CDR3 bases: TGTGCCACCATGTCGGCTAGCCGCGGAGAGACCCAGTACTTC. Its protein is CATMSASRGETQYF. Full variable domain (rest looked up from reference TRBV2 and TRBJ2-5): EPEVTQTPSHQVTQMGQEVILRCVPISNHLYFYWYRQILGQKVEFLVSFYNNEISEKSEIFDDQFSVERPDGSNFTLKIRSTKLEDSAMYFCATMSASRGETQYFGPGTRLLVL.

The chain carries TRBV5-6 and TRBJ2-1, with D possibly matching TRBD2 (5 bases). Germline V gene sequence: CDR1 SGHDT, CDR2 YYEEEE. Trimming removed 0 bases from V and 0 bases from J, with 13 bases in between. This CDR3 is 17 amino acids long. The CDR3 nucleotides are TGTGCCAGCAGCTTGGGGTTTAGCGACTACTCCTACAATGAGCAGTTCTTC. It encodes CASSLGFSDYSYNEQFF.

This sequence joins TRBV4-2 and TRBJ1-2; 10 positions agree with TRBD1. This CDR3 comprises 17 residues. Germline V lookup: CDR1 LGHNA, CDR2 YNFKEQ. The trim removed 0 bases at V and 7 bases at J, leaving 11 bases unmatched. In nucleotides, the CDR3 is TGTGCCAGCAGCCAAGAGGATGCGAGACAGGGGGCGTCTGGCTACACCTTC. Its translation is CASSQEDARQGASGYTF.

The chain links TRBV5-1 to TRBJ2-7; maybe TRBD2 (7 bases). V was clipped by 4 bases and J by 0 bases, with 17 bases between them. The CDR3 is made up of 16 amino acids. Germline-derived CDR1 and CDR2 are SGHRS and YFSETQ. This chain's CDR3 is CASSPGGGGVSYEQYF. CDR3 nucleotide sequence: TGCGCCAGCAGCCCTGGCGGCGGGGGCGTCTCCTACGAGCAGTACTTC.

The rearrangement joins TRBV12-5 to TRBJ2-2, with 9 bases identical to TRBD2. This CDR3 comprises 16 residues. Per the germline V gene, CDR1 is LGHNT and CDR2 is FRNRAP. V trimming: 2 bases; J trimming: 4 bases; junction bases outside the gene matches: 5. The CDR3 sequence: CASGLMSGGTTGELFF. The DNA of the CDR3 is TGTGCTAGTGGTTTGATGAGCGGGGGGACCACCGGGGAGCTGTTTTTT. The variable domain in full, completed from reference TRBV12-5 and TRBJ2-2, reads DARVTQTPRHKVTEMGQEVTMRCQPILGHNTVFWYRQTMMQGLELLAYFRNRAPLDDSGMPKDRFSAEMPDATLATLKIQPSEPRDSAVYFCASGLMSGGTTGELFFGEGSRLTVL.

This rearrangement joins TRBV5-1 to TRBJ1-2; 7 nucleotides line up with TRBD1. From germline, CDR1 is SGHRS and CDR2 YFSETQ. This CDR3 region has 14 residues. Unmatched junction bases numbered 3, after V lost 3 bases and J lost 1 base. CDR3 nucleotides: TGCGCCAGCAGCTCCGGACAGGTTAACTATGGCTACACCTTC. It codes for CASSSGQVNYGYTF.

The chain's CDR3 is CASSLLGTSGDTGELFF. The CDR3 DNA is TGTGCCAGCAGCTTATTAGGGACTAGCGGGGACACCGGGGAGCTGTTTTTT. The rearrangement links TRBV7-3 to TRBJ2-2; 13 bases are a match to TRBD2. Per the germline V gene, CDR1 is SGHTA and CDR2 is FQGTGA. This CDR3 is built from 17 residues. Trimming took 2 bases from V and 3 from J; bases not matched to a gene: 3.